This T cell receptor (beta chain) was recorded in a study of blood T cell repertoires in COVID-19. Study background: The samples span acute and convalescent COVID-19 from the United States, Italy and Spain. The analysed material was cDNA or gDNA that came from T cells, B-cell-depleted T cells, or PBMCs.

Produced via immunoSEQ multiplex PCR; TCRdb's table is partial and in-frame only. The data contain around 68,000 clones, 65% to 90% of them singletons. Germline CDR1 is MNHEY and CDR2 is SMNVEV (reference sequence). CDR3 length: 15 amino acids. Trimming cost V 5 bases and J 4 bases; bases outside gene matches: 3. The sequence was collected from an older man with acute or convalescent COVID-19. This chain links TRBV27 with TRBJ2-2, with TRBD2 matching 11 bases. Material for sequencing was peripheral blood. The CDR3 here is CASSTSGRGTGELFF. The CDR3 bases are TGTGCCAGCAGTACTAGCGGGAGAGGCACCGGGGAGCTGTTTTTT.